Presented here are 25 T cell receptor beta chains from one specimen sequenced in a study of blood T cells in healthy people across ages. Primers used in a second PCR of about 7 to 12 cycles were a sample-barcoded 5' primer and a J-beta primer mix. TCRdb re-derived calls from the 5' RACE reads in MiXCR, one entry per CDR3 protein. The data show 700,000 or so distinct CDR3 sequences, approximately 40% seen once. The specimen sequenced was blood. The receptors here all came from an elderly man in good health.

The chain uses TRBV27 and TRBJ2-5, with TRBD1 matching over 8 bases. Matching the DNA end better, TRBJ2-7 makes the J call doubtful. Germline V gene sequence: CDR1 MNHEY, CDR2 SMNVEV (reference sequence). There are 14 residues in the CDR3. The CDR3 region has the DNA TGTGCCAGCACGTCTAGGACAGGGCCCTACGAGCAGTACTTC. This sequence encodes CASTSRTGPYEQYF.

Note on this clonotype: At one end the junction does not follow the germline gene, possibly because of a read error. The chain combines TRBV5-1 with TRBJ1-5, with D perhaps matching TRBD1 (5 bases). CDR3 length: 15 residues. The germline gives CDR1 SGHRS, CDR2 YFSETQ. The CDR3 DNA reads TGCGCCAGCGGCTTGGTGCCAGGGATGGATCAGCCCCAGCATTTT. As protein: CASGLVPGMDQPQHF.

This clonotype was seen more than once but under ten times. The chain is built from TRBV29-1 and TRBJ2-1, with D possibly being TRBD1 (6 bases). The CDR3 extends over 15 amino acids. V was trimmed by 3 bases and J by 4 bases, leaving 16 bases between them. Looked up from germline, CDR1 is SQVTM and CDR2 is ANQGSEA. The CDR3 loop is CSVEGHGGGYNEQFF. CDR3 DNA sequence: TGCAGCGTTGAGGGACATGGTGGCGGTTACAATGAGCAGTTCTTC.

This clonotype was found a few times. J is TRBJ2-3 and V is TRBV4-2, with 8 bases identical to TRBD2. Trimming removed 0 bases from V and 2 bases from J; junction bases left unmatched: 7. The germline V gene has CDR1 LGHNA and CDR2 YNFKEQ. The CDR3 loop spans 17 amino acids. This CDR3 reads CASSQDTSGTNTDTQYF. CDR3 DNA sequence: TGTGCCAGCAGCCAAGATACTAGCGGAACGAACACAGATACGCAGTATTTT.

This sequence joins TRBV7-2 and TRBJ2-2; D unclear. This CDR3 spans 16 amino acids. V was shortened by 3 bases and J by 2 bases, with 13 bases between the two germline ends. Germline V lookup: CDR1 SGHTA, CDR2 FQGNSA. Here the CDR3 reads CASSLRRGVNTGELFF. CDR3 coding DNA: TGTGCCAGCAGCTTGAGACGTGGAGTAAACACCGGGGAGCTGTTTTTT. The complete variable domain, with remaining parts taken from reference TRBV7-2 and TRBJ2-2, reads GAGVSQSPSNKVTEKGKDVELRCDPISGHTALYWYRQSLGQGLEFLIYFQGNSAPDKSGLPSDRFSAERTGGSVSTLTIQRTQQEDSAVYLCASSLRRGVNTGELFFGEGSRLTVL.

This chain uses TRBV10-2 with TRBJ2-3; 8 bases line up with TRBD1. CDR1 is WSHSY, CDR2 SAAADI, per germline. The V and J ends lost 2 bases and 0 bases, in that order; junction bases with no gene match: 4. The CDR3 sequence is 16 residues long. The CDR3 bases are TGCGCCAGCAGTGAGAGGACAGGGCCTAGCACAGATACGCAGTATTTT. This gives the protein CASSERTGPSTDTQYF.

The J gene is TRBJ1-1, the V gene TRBV27, with D possibly TRBD1 on 6 matching bases. The V gene lost 5 bases and the J gene lost 0 bases, with 16 bases spanning the gap. The CDR3 length is 16 residues. Germline V gene lookup returns CDR1 MNHEY and CDR2 SMNVEV (reference sequence). The CDR3 region has the DNA TGTGCCAGCAGTGAGAGGACAGCTTTAATGAACACTGAAGCTTTCTTT. As protein: CASSERTALMNTEAFF.

This clonotype has more than one count but fewer than ten. This chain links TRBV20-1 with TRBJ1-1, with a tentative D call TRBD1 (6 bases). This CDR3 is 14 amino acids long. Germline V gene data show CDR1 as DFQATT and CDR2 as SNEGSKA (reference sequence). Between the trimmed V and J ends, which lost 1 base and 8 bases, there was a span of 17 bases. The CDR3 loop reads CSARVAGANQEAFF. CDR3 nucleotides: TGCAGTGCTAGAGTGGCAGGGGCCAACCAAGAAGCTTTCTTT.

V is TRBV27 and J is TRBJ1-2; 7 nucleotides align to TRBD1. V dropped 2 bases and J dropped 7; count of bases not matched to a gene: 7. This CDR3 region has 14 residues. From germline, CDR1 is MNHEY and CDR2 SMNVEV (reference sequence). CDR3 residues: CASSLQTGLGGYTF. In DNA form, the CDR3 reads TGTGCCAGCAGTTTACAGACAGGGTTGGGTGGCTACACCTTC.

J is TRBJ2-6 and V is TRBV6-1; a weak D match, TRBD1 (5 bases). The germline V gene encodes CDR1 MNHNS and CDR2 SASEGT. The CDR3 length is 15 residues. Trimming pared 4 bases from V and 3 bases from J, leaving 10 bases between. The CDR3 loop is CASSGPGNGANVLTF. The DNA of the CDR3 is TGTGCCAGCAGTGGCCCAGGGAATGGGGCCAACGTCCTGACTTTC.

This chain connects TRBV20-1 to TRBJ2-5; 12 nucleotides match TRBD1. The CDR3 loop spans 14 amino acids. V shed 6 bases and J 3 bases; nucleotides not matched to a gene: 5. Germline CDR1 reads DFQATT; CDR2 reads SNEGSKA (reference sequence). The CDR3: CSAPGQGAEETQYF. CDR3 nucleotide sequence: TGCAGTGCGCCGGGACAGGGGGCCGAAGAGACCCAGTACTTC.

Notes on this clonotype: This could be a read error, since a much larger clone is one nucleotide away. The chain recombines TRBV25-1 with TRBJ2-3; TRBD2 matches 10 bases. CDR3 length equals 15 residues. Germline V CDR1 and CDR2: MGHDK, SYGVNS. For the CDR3, the DNA is TGTGCCGGCAGTGTAGCGGGGGGATCCACAGATACGCAGTATTTT. Protein product: CAGSVAGGSTDTQYF.

This clonotype was seen more than once but under ten times. V is TRBV9 and J is TRBJ2-1; 11 nucleotides line up with TRBD2. This CDR3 comprises 17 residues. Germline V gene data show CDR1 as SGDLS and CDR2 as YYNGEE. The J segment lost 3 bases and the V segment lost 4 bases, leaving 9 bases of the junction unmatched. The CDR3 reads CASSLNSGGALYNEQFF. DNA for the CDR3: TGTGCCAGCAGCTTAAATAGCGGGGGGGCCCTCTACAATGAGCAGTTCTTC.

This rearrangement joins TRBV28 to TRBJ2-1; unclear D gene. The germline V gene has CDR1 MDHEN and CDR2 SYDVKM. The CDR3 totals 16 residues. With 2 bases removed from V and 0 bases from J, the gap between germline ends came to 11 bases. The CDR3 nucleotides read TGTGCCAGCAGTTTAACGAGGCCTCCCTCCTACAATGAGCAGTTCTTC. The encoded protein is CASSLTRPPSYNEQFF.

The gene calls are TRBV10-1 and TRBJ2-1; 10 nucleotides agree with TRBD2. The CDR3 loop spans 15 amino acids. The trim removed 4 bases at V and 7 bases at J, leaving 7 bases unmatched. CDR1 and CDR2 (germline): WNHNN, SYGVQD (reference sequence). The CDR3 is CASSASGRARNEQFF. DNA of the CDR3: TGCGCCAGCAGTGCGAGCGGGAGGGCCAGGAATGAGCAGTTCTTC.

This chain joins TRBV12-5 and TRBJ1-1; maybe TRBD1 (5 bases). The CDR3 covers 16 residues. V shed 6 bases and J shed 2 bases, with 19 bases lying between them. Germline loops: CDR1 LGHNT, CDR2 FRNRAP. This CDR3 reads CASGQSTGTVNTEAFF. In DNA, the CDR3 is TGTGCTAGTGGACAATCGACCGGGACGGTTAACACTGAAGCTTTCTTT.

V is TRBV6-2 or TRBV6-3 and J is TRBJ2-5; tentatively, D is TRBD1 or TRBD2 (5 bases each). The CDR3 loop spans 15 amino acids. Trimming stripped 4 bases from V and 7 bases from J, with 19 bases between. CDR1 MNHEY and CDR2 SVGEGT come from the germline V gene. The CDR3 loop is CASSSWGRNEGTQYF. CDR3 DNA sequence: TGTGCCAGCAGTTCGTGGGGACGGAACGAAGGGACCCAGTACTTC.

The CDR3 nucleotides are TGTGCCAGCAGTGTGACCGGGGTACCCTACGAGCAGTACTTC. Translated: CASSVTGVPYEQYF. The chain combines TRBV28 with TRBJ2-7, with a possible D match to TRBD2 (5 bases). This CDR3 region has 14 residues. V lost 5 bases and J 2 bases, leaving 13 bases between the germline ends. Germline V CDR1 and CDR2: MDHEN, SYDVKM.

This clonotype has ten or more counts. V is TRBV20-1 and J is TRBJ1-4; no reliable D call. Trimming took 4 bases from V and 7 from J, leaving 10 bases between them. The CDR3 covers 12 residues. Germline V gene sequence: CDR1 DFQATT, CDR2 SNEGSKA (reference sequence). CDR3: CSATQSAEKLFF. In DNA form, the CDR3 reads TGCAGTGCTACACAGTCGGCTGAAAAACTGTTTTTT.

This clonotype was picked up a small number of times. V usage is TRBV7-2 and J usage is TRBJ2-3, with 10 positions matching TRBD2. V shed 5 bases, J shed 11 bases, and the junction held 13 bases outside the gene matches. The CDR3 contains 15 residues. Per the germline V gene, CDR1 is SGHTA and CDR2 is FQGNSA. CDR3 in DNA: TGTGCCAGCAGCAAAAGATCTAGCGGGAGAAATATGCAGTATTTT. Its translation: CASSKRSSGRNMQYF.

This clonotype was recorded only once. The CDR3 reads CASRELVQAETQYF. DNA of the CDR3: TGTGCCAGCAGGGAACTCGTCCAGGCAGAGACCCAGTACTTC. This chain links TRBV6-1 with TRBJ2-5; D gene unclear. The germline gives CDR1 MNHNS, CDR2 SASEGT. V was trimmed by 6 bases and J by 4 bases, leaving 15 bases between them. The CDR3 is 14 amino acids.

This clonotype has just a few counts. This chain joins TRBV6-2 or TRBV6-3 and TRBJ1-5; D may be TRBD1 (5 bases). CDR1 is MNHEY, CDR2 SVGEGT, per germline. The CDR3 is made up of 14 amino acids. V was clipped by 10 bases and J by 5 bases, with 18 bases between them. The CDR3 sequence is CAIHSGAGYQPQHF. The CDR3 region has the DNA TGTGCCATCCACTCGGGAGCAGGGTATCAGCCCCAGCATTTT.

This clonotype was picked up a small number of times. This rearrangement joins TRBV28 to TRBJ2-7, with TRBD2 as a possible D gene (5 bases). CDR3 length: 15 amino acids. V was pared by 7 bases and J by 2 bases, with 18 bases between. Germline V gene data show CDR1 as MDHEN and CDR2 as SYDVKM. The CDR3 coding sequence is TGTGCCAGCACCCTCGGGGATCCCTCTCCCTACGAGCAGTACTTC. Its protein is CASTLGDPSPYEQYF.

This chain joins TRBV21-1 and TRBJ2-7; the tabulated D call, TRBD1, remains unverified against the DNA. TRBV21-1 is annotated as a pseudogene. The CDR3 totals 15 residues. DNA for the CDR3: TGTGCCAGCAGCCAAGAAGGGGGAATCGGTGTGGAGCAGTACTTC. This sequence encodes CASSQEGGIGVEQYF.

A note on this clonotype: The germline gene is not matched at one end of the junction; a read error may be the cause. V and J are TRBV25-1 and TRBJ1-2, with a weak D call TRBD1 (6 bases). This CDR3 region has 14 residues. Germline V gene data show CDR1 as MGHDK and CDR2 as SYGVNS. CDR3: CASEETGDNCGYTF. The DNA of the CDR3 is TGTGCCAGCGAGGAGACAGGCGATAACTGTGGCTACACCTTC.